This T cell receptor (beta chain) emerged from a study of T-cell memory formation after mild COVID-19. Using its own MiXCR run on the 5' RACE reads, TCRdb lists one record per CDR3 protein. The sample yields roughly 150,000 distinct CDR3 sequences, about 14% seen once. The V gene end was trimmed by 4 bases and the J gene end by 3 bases; junction bases not matched to a gene: 5. Germline V gene data show CDR1 as KGHDR and CDR2 as SFDVKD. The CDR3 consists of 15 residues. This sequence was found in an adult woman who had mild COVID-19 (a few samples of this study predate the infection). Cell type and time point are not known. Material: PBMCs or a T cell subset sorted from them (not recorded which). The chain joins TRBV24-1 to TRBJ2-5, with 9 bases aligning to TRBD1. The CDR3 reads CATSDFGTGKETQYF. CDR3 bases: TGTGCCACCAGTGACTTCGGGACAGGGAAAGAGACCCAGTACTTC.